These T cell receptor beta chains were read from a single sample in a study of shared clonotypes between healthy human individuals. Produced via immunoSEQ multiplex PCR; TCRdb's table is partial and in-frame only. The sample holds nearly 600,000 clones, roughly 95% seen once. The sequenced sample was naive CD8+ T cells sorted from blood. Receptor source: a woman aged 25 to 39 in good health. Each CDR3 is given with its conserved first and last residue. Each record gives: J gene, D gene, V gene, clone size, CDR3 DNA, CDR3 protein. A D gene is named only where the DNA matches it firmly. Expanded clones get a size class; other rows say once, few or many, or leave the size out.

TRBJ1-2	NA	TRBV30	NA	TGTGCCTGGAGTGGGGCGAGCTATGGCTACACCTTC	CAWSGASYGYTF
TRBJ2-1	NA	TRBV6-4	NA	TGTGCCAGCAGTGACTCTTTCGGAAGCCTCTACAATGAGCAGTTCTTC	CASSDSFGSLYNEQFF
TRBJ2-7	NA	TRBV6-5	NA	TGTGCCAGCAGTTACTCGAAAGTCTACGAGCAGTACTTC	CASSYSKVYEQYF
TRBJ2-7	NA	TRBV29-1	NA	TGCAGCGTTGGGACGGCGGGCTACGAGCAGTACTTC	CSVGTAGYEQYF
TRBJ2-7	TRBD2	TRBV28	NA	TGTGCCAGCAGACCCCTAGCGGGGGCCTACGAGCAGTACTTC	CASRPLAGAYEQYF
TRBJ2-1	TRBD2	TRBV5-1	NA	TGCGCCAGTCAGGCGGGGACTAACTCCTACAATGAGCAGTTCTTC	CASQAGTNSYNEQFF
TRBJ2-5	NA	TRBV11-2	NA	TGTGCCAGCAGCTTCATGGACGGACCCCTGCCTGAGACCCAGTACTTC	CASSFMDGPLPETQYF
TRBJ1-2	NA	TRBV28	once	TGTGCCAGCAGTGAAATTGGGGGCTATGGCTACACCTTC	CASSEIGGYGYTF
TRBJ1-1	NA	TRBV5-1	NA	TGCGCCAGCAGCTTGGTTGGTTCTGAAGCTTTCTTT	CASSLVGSEAFF
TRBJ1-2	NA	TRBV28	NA	TGTGCCAGCAGTTTGGCGGGGGGCAACTATGGCTACACCTTC	CASSLAGGNYGYTF
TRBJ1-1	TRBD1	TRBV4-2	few	TGTGCCAGCAGCCAAGAGGGGACAGACGTTACTGAAGCTTTCTTT	CASSQEGTDVTEAFF
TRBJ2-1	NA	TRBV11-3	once	TGTGCCAGCAGCTTAGGGCTCCGCAATGAGCAGTTCTTC	CASSLGLRNEQFF
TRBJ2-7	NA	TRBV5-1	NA	TGCGCCAGCAGCTTGGCAGGGGGGATCGGGGAGCAGTACTTC	CASSLAGGIGEQYF
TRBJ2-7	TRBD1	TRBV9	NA	TGTGCCAGCAGCGTAGGACAGGGGTTTGACGAGCAGTACTTC	CASSVGQGFDEQYF
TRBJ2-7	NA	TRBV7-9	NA	TGTGCCAGCAGCTCGACAGTAGACGAGCAGTACTTC	CASSSTVDEQYF
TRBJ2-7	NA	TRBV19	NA	TGTGCCAGTAGTATAGATACCGGCAGCTCCTACGAGCAGTACTTC	CASSIDTGSSYEQYF
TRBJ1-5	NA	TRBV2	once	TGTGCCAGCAGCGGCCCCTACGGGTGGACAGACTTAGGGCCCCAGCATTTT	CASSGPYGWTDLGPQHF
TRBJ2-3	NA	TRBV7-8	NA	TGTGCCAGCAGAGCTAGCGCGGGAATCACAGATACGCAGTATTTT	CASRASAGITDTQYF
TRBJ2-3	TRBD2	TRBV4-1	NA	TGCGCCAGCAGCCTCCTCGGGGGGGGCACAGATACGCAGTATTTT	CASSLLGGGTDTQYF
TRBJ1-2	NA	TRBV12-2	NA	TGTGCAAGTCGCTCCGCGAATAACTATGGCTACACCTTC	CASRSANNYGYTF
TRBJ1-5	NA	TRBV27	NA	TGTGCCAGCAGTCAGGGAGGTCAGCCCCAGCATTTT	CASSQGGQPQHF
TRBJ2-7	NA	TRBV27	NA	TGTGCCAGCAGGGACACCCACTACGAGCAGTACTTC	CASRDTHYEQYF
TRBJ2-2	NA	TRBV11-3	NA	TGTGCCAGCAGCTCCTGGGCCGGGGAGCTGTTTTTT	CASSSWAGELFF
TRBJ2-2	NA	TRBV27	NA	TGTGCCAGCAGTTTATTACAGGGGAGGGGCACCGGGGAGCTGTTTTTT	CASSLLQGRGTGELFF
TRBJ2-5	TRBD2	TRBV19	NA	TGTGCCAGTAGTATCACGGAGGTGGAGCGGGAGGTTGTTGTGGAGACCCAGTACTTC	CASSITEVEREVVVETQYF
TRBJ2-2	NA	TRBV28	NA	TGTGCCAGCAGTCCATTCGACCTTGCCGGGGAGCTGTTTTTT	CASSPFDLAGELFF
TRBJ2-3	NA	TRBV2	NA	TGTGCCAGCGAAAGCGGGCCCGCCACAGATACGCAGTATTTT	CASESGPATDTQYF
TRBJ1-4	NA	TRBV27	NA	TGTGCCAGGACCCGACAGAGCGGAGTTGCAACTAATGAAAAACTGTTTTTT	CARTRQSGVATNEKLFF
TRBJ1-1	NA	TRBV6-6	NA	TGTGCCAGCAGTTACGGAGATTTGAACACTGAAGCTTTCTTT	CASSYGDLNTEAFF
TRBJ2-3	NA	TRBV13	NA	TGTGCCAGCAATGGGGCGGGAAGCTCAGATACGCAGTATTTT	CASNGAGSSDTQYF
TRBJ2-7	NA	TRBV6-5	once	TGTGCCAGCAGGTACGGGATCGGCTACGAGCAGTACTTC	CASRYGIGYEQYF
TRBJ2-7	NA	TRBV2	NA	TGTGCCAGCAGTGAAGGGTACGAGCAGTACTTC	CASSEGYEQYF
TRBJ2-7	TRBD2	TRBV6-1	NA	TGTGCCAGCAGTGAACCTAGCGGGAGGCTTGTCCCCCACGAGCAGTACTTC	CASSEPSGRLVPHEQYF
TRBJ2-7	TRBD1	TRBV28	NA	TGTGCCAGCAGCGACAGGGGACTCTACGAGCAGTACTTC	CASSDRGLYEQYF
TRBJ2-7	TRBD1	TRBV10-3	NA	TGTGCCATCAGTGGGCCACCGGGACAGGGGACCTACGAGCAGTACTTC	CAISGPPGQGTYEQYF
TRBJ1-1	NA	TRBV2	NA	TGTGCCAGCAGCGAAGGGGGGACTGAAGCTTTCTTT	CASSEGGTEAFF
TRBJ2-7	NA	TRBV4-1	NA	TGCGCCAGCAGCCAAGATCCTTCCAGGGGAACCTACGAGCAGTACTTC	CASSQDPSRGTYEQYF
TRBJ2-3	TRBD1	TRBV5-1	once	TGCGCCAGCAGACCGGACAGGACGAGCACAGATACGCAGTATTTT	CASRPDRTSTDTQYF
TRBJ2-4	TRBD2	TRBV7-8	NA	TGTGCCAGCAGCGCCCGACTAGCGCTAAACATCGGGGCCAAAAACATTCAGTACTTC	CASSARLALNIGAKNIQYF
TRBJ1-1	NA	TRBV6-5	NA	TGTGCCAGCAGTAAAAATGACGCGGGGAACACTGAAGCTTTCTTT	CASSKNDAGNTEAFF
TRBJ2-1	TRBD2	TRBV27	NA	TGTGCCAGCAGGACTAGCGGGAGGGGAAATGAGCAGTTCTTC	CASRTSGRGNEQFF
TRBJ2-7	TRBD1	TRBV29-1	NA	TGCAGCGCCGACCGACAGGGAGAGCAGTACTTC	CSADRQGEQYF
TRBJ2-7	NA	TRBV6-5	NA	TGTGCCAGCAGTTACTCGTTCAGGCAGGGGCAGAACGAGCAGTACTTC	CASSYSFRQGQNEQYF
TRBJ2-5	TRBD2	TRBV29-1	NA	TGCAGCGTTGTCAATTCCGGGACTACGTACTTC	CSVVNSGTTYF
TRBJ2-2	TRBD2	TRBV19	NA	TGTGCCAGTACCAGAGGGCTAGCGGGAGCCACCGGGGAGCTGTTTTTT	CASTRGLAGATGELFF
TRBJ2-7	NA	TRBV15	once	TGTGCCACCAGCAGGGGGGCTTACTCGGCCGGATCCTACGAGCAGTACTTC	CATSRGAYSAGSYEQYF
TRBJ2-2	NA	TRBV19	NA	TGTGCCAGTAGTCTCGCGAGCACCGGGGAGCTGTTTTTT	CASSLASTGELFF
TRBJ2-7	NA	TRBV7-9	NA	TGTGCCAGCAGCTTAAAGTGGGACGACGAGCAGTACTTC	CASSLKWDDEQYF
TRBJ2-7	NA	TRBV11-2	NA	TGTGCCAGCAGCTTAGTGGCAGTACAAGGCTCCTACGAGCAGTACTTC	CASSLVAVQGSYEQYF
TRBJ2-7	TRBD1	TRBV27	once	TGTGCCAGCGGGCGAGGACAGGACGAGCAGTACTTC	CASGRGQDEQYF